This TCR beta chain was recorded in a study of blood T cell repertoires in COVID-19. Germline V CDR1 and CDR2: SEHNR, FQNEAQ (reference sequence). The CDR3 is made up of 15 amino acids. The V end lost 7 bases, the J end lost 7 bases, and 22 bases lay between the germline ends. Two consecutive negative NP/OP PCR tests, clearance, or resolved symptoms defined Cohort 3 recovery. Original data processing: Reference gene primer amplification yielded estimated nucleated cell counts. TCRdb's table, derived via immunoSEQ multiplex PCR, lists solely in-frame clones and lacks some. V and J calls and clone size are copied from that table; D and trimming were computed from the DNA. The data contain hundreds of thousands of clones, around 86% of them singletons.

The sequenced sample was PBMCs or T cells enriched from blood (not recorded which). The sequence came from a man between 60 and 70 years old who had recovered from COVID-19. The chain carries TRBV7-9 and TRBJ1-1; weak D call: TRBD1 (5 bases). Here the CDR3 reads CASTRMLGGRNEAFF. CDR3 DNA: TGTGCCAGCACCAGGATGTTGGGGGGGAGAAATGAAGCTTTCTTT.